This entry lists 20 T cell receptor beta chains sequenced from one sample in a study of T-cell reconstitution after alpha-beta-depleted transplantation in children. Preparation of the TCRbeta library involved a method that used unique molecular identifiers. TCRdb re-derived calls from the PCR reads in MiXCR, one entry per CDR3 protein. This sample carries 250,000 to 300,000 distinct CDR3 sequences, approximately 9.8% of them seen once, and the ten largest clones take roughly a tenth. Sequences were derived from PBMCs from the stem cell graft donor, sampled from the stem cell graft. The source of these receptors is a human donor who donated a stem cell graft to a child with SCID.

This rearrangement joins TRBV18 to TRBJ2-7, with 9 bases aligning to TRBD1. Germline values: CDR1 KGHSH, CDR2 LQKENI. The CDR3 loop spans 14 amino acids. V shed 1 base, J shed 7 bases, and the junction held 5 bases outside the gene matches. CDR3 sequence: CASSPLGQGVEQYF. CDR3 nucleotides: TGTGCCAGCTCACCACTGGGACAGGGTGTTGAGCAGTACTTC.

The table lists this clonotype with a few counts. The genes are TRBV29-1 and TRBJ1-1; no clear D. CDR1 SQVTM and CDR2 ANQGSEA come from the germline V gene. Trimming shortened V by 8 bases and J by 4 bases, and 17 bases separated the two germline ends. CDR3 length: 13 residues. Written as DNA, the CDR3 is TGCAGCATTAATCCGGGTGGGAGCACTGAAGCTTTCTTT. It is translated as CSINPGGSTEAFF.

The V call is TRBV12-5, the J call TRBJ1-1, with no clear D. CDR1 LGHNT and CDR2 FRNRAP come from the germline V gene. V shed 1 base and J shed 5 bases, with 11 bases lying between them. The CDR3 loop spans 14 amino acids. The CDR3 loop reads CASGLGLSVTEAFF. CDR3 DNA sequence: TGTGCTAGTGGTTTGGGATTATCGGTAACTGAAGCTTTCTTT.

J is TRBJ2-7 and V is TRBV3-1; TRBD1 is a possible D gene (5 bases). The CDR3 length is 13 residues. V lost 4 bases and J lost 5, with 12 bases in between. The germline V gene has CDR1 LGHDT and CDR2 YNNKEL (reference sequence). CDR3 in DNA: TGTGCCAGCAGCCCGACAGCTTCAGACGAGCAGTACTTC. Protein product: CASSPTASDEQYF.

This clonotype has more than one count but fewer than ten. The J gene is TRBJ2-5, the V gene TRBV28; no definite D call. This CDR3 contains 16 residues. Germline V CDR1 and CDR2: MDHEN, SYDVKM. Deletions cut 1 base from V and 5 bases from J, with 17 bases between. DNA of the CDR3: TGTGCCAGCAGTTTATCGGTCACCCCAAATCGGGAGACCCAGTACTTC. This gives the protein CASSLSVTPNRETQYF.

The chain recombines TRBV7-9 with TRBJ2-5; no clear D. CDR3 length: 13 amino acids. Germline V gene data show CDR1 as SEHNR and CDR2 as FQNEAQ (reference sequence). Trimming cost V 4 bases and J 1 base, with 7 bases left between them. The CDR3 sequence: CASSYIPQETQYF. The CDR3 DNA follows: TGTGCCAGCAGCTACATTCCCCAAGAGACCCAGTACTTC.

V gene TRBV5-1 combines with J gene TRBJ2-7, with 8 bases matching TRBD2. This CDR3 comprises 19 residues. V shed 0 bases and J 3 bases; nucleotides not matched to a gene: 17. Looked up from germline, CDR1 is SGHRS and CDR2 is YFSETQ. The CDR3 coding sequence is TGCGCCAGCAGCTTGGAAATCAACGGGGCGGGGGGCCCGAACTACGAGCAGTACTTC. This encodes CASSLEINGAGGPNYEQYF.

V gene TRBV6-2 or TRBV6-3 combines with J gene TRBJ1-2, with 7 bases fitting TRBD1. CDR1 is MNHEY and CDR2 is SVGEGT in the germline V gene. This CDR3 spans 16 amino acids. J was trimmed by 6 bases and V by 2 bases; bases with no gene match: 12. CDR3 DNA: TGTGCCAGCAGTTACAAAGGGGGCGACCCCATCAATGGCTACACCTTC. It is translated as CASSYKGGDPINGYTF.

This chain links TRBV12-3 or TRBV12-4 with TRBJ1-1, with D possibly TRBD1 on 6 matching bases. The ends were cut back, 5 bases at V and 6 bases at J, with 16 bases in the middle. This CDR3 region has 14 residues. CDR3 residues: CASSTSGGGPEAFF. The DNA of the CDR3 is TGTGCCAGCAGTACATCGGGCGGGGGCCCTGAAGCTTTCTTT.

This clonotype has only a few counts. The V call is TRBV20-1, the J call TRBJ1-5; D unresolved. With 6 bases removed from V and 0 bases from J, the gap between germline ends came to 12 bases. Germline V CDR1 and CDR2: DFQATT, SNEGSKA (reference sequence). CDR3 length: 14 amino acids. The CDR3 protein is CSAHPGNSNQPQHF. In DNA form, the CDR3 reads TGCAGTGCCCACCCCGGGAATAGCAATCAGCCCCAGCATTTT.

This clonotype was seen ten or more times. A read error may produce the germline difference seen at one junction end. The chain is built from TRBV18 and TRBJ1-5; D may be TRBD1 (6 bases). Looked up from germline, CDR1 is KGHSH and CDR2 is LQKENI. The CDR3 is 13 residues long. The CDR3 coding sequence is TGTGCCAGCTCACGGGGGGGCAAGCAGCCCCAGCATTTT. It yields the protein CASSRGGKQPQHF.

A few counts support this clonotype. The chain has TRBV20-1 and TRBJ2-7, with a weak D call TRBD1 (5 bases). The CDR3 sequence is 13 residues long. V lost 4 bases and J lost 2, with 12 bases in between. The V gene's germline CDR1 is DFQATT and CDR2 SNEGSKA (reference sequence). CDR3 DNA: TGCAGTGCTAAGACAGAGTCCCCCTACGAGCAGTACTTC. Its protein product is CSAKTESPYEQYF.

A few counts support this clonotype. The chain joins TRBV6-1 to TRBJ2-2; 9 bases line up with TRBD1. Trimming cost V 7 bases and J 6 bases; bases outside gene matches: 3. The CDR3 extends over 13 amino acids. Per germline, CDR1 MNHNS and CDR2 SASEGT. The CDR3 loop is CASIRQGAGELFF. Written as DNA, the CDR3 is TGTGCCAGCATCAGACAGGGGGCCGGGGAGCTGTTTTTT.

CDR3 nucleotide sequence: TGTGCCAGCAGTTCAGGGACGTCAGGGATTGGCTACACCTTC. Translating it yields CASSSGTSGIGYTF. The J gene is TRBJ1-2, the V gene TRBV12-3 or TRBV12-4; D possibly corresponds to TRBD1 (5 bases). The CDR3 is 14 residues long. Trimming cost V 4 bases and J 7 bases, with 16 bases left between them.

The CDR3 region is CASSPGQLQETQYF. The CDR3 bases are TGTGCCAGCAGCCCGGGACAGCTACAAGAGACCCAGTACTTC. The V and J genes are TRBV9 and TRBJ2-5; TRBD1 agrees at 7 bases. The CDR3 runs to 14 residues. With 4 bases clipped from V and 2 bases from J, the junction kept 5 bases outside the gene matches. Germline lookup yields CDR1 SGDLS and CDR2 YYNGEE. Variable domain in full (rest from reference TRBV9 and TRBJ2-5): DSGVTQTPKHLITATGQRVTLRCSPRSGDLSVYWYQQSLDQGLQFLIQYYNGEERAKGNILERFSAQQFPDLHSELNLSSLELGDSALYFCASSPGQLQETQYFGPGTRLLVL.

This clonotype has just a few counts. The chain couples TRBV20-1 to TRBJ2-7, with TRBD1 matching 10 bases. The CDR3 covers 15 residues. Germline lookup yields CDR1 DFQATT and CDR2 SNEGSKA (reference sequence). With V trimmed by 1 base and J by 4 bases, 7 bases remained unmatched. The CDR3 DNA is TGCAGTGCTAGAGTCCGGGACAGGGGTTCTTACGAGCAGTACTTC. Translating gives CSARVRDRGSYEQYF.

This clonotype has ten or more counts. This rearrangement joins TRBV6-2 or TRBV6-3 to TRBJ2-7; D may be TRBD2 (5 bases). Trimming shortened V by 7 bases and J by 2 bases, and 18 bases separated the two germline ends. This CDR3 contains 15 residues. CDR1 is MNHEY, CDR2 SVGEGT, per germline. The CDR3 DNA reads as TGTGCCAGCACTCGATCCAGGACTGGCACCTACGAGCAGTACTTC. Its protein is CASTRSRTGTYEQYF.

This clonotype was detected only a few times. The chain recombines TRBV5-1 with TRBJ2-7; D is unclear. CDR1 SGHRS and CDR2 YFSETQ come from the germline V gene. The length of the CDR3 is 15 residues. V gave up 0 bases and J gave up 3 bases, with 13 bases separating them. CDR3 protein: CASSLELGWLYEQYF. CDR3 in DNA: TGCGCCAGCAGCTTGGAGCTAGGTTGGCTCTACGAGCAGTACTTC.

This clonotype was observed a handful of times. The J gene is TRBJ2-2, the V gene TRBV5-1; 8 bases align to TRBD2. Germline CDR1 is SGHRS and CDR2 is YFSETQ. The J segment lost 1 base and the V segment lost 4 bases, leaving 3 bases of the junction unmatched. The CDR3 contains 15 residues. The CDR3 here is CASSPLAGNTGELFF. In DNA, the CDR3 is TGCGCCAGCAGCCCGCTAGCGGGGAACACCGGGGAGCTGTTTTTT.

The sample holds a few counts of this clonotype. This chain uses TRBV20-1 with TRBJ2-5; D ambiguous. This CDR3 comprises 13 residues. The V gene lost 0 bases and the J gene lost 3 bases, with 8 bases spanning the gap. Germline assignment: CDR1 DFQATT and CDR2 SNEGSKA (reference sequence). The CDR3 DNA follows: TGCAGTGCTAGAGAATGGATTGAAGAGACCCAGTACTTC. Protein sequence: CSAREWIEETQYF.